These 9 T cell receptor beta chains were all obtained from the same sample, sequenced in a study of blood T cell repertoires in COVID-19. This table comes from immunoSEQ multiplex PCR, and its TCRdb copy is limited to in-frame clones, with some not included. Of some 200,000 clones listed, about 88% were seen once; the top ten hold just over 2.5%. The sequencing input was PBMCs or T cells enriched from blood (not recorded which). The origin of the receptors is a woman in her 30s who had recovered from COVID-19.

CDR3 sequence: CASSQDFQGNTIYF. DNA for the CDR3: TGCGCCAGCAGCCAAGATTTTCAAGGAAACACCATATATTTT. The chain combines TRBV4-3 with TRBJ1-3; D remains unclear. Per germline, CDR1 LGHNA and CDR2 YSLEER. The CDR3 has 14 amino acids. The ends were cut back, 0 bases at V and 4 bases at J, with 7 bases in the middle.

The CDR3 sequence: CASSLSGRVNTGELFF. The CDR3 nucleotides are TGTGCCAGCAGTTTATCGGGCAGGGTAAATACCGGGGAGCTGTTTTTT. The genes are TRBV27 and TRBJ2-2; D possibly corresponds to TRBD1 (5 bases). This CDR3 is 16 amino acids long. Germline values: CDR1 MNHEY, CDR2 SMNVEV (reference sequence). With 0 bases removed from V and 5 bases from J, the gap between germline ends came to 13 bases.

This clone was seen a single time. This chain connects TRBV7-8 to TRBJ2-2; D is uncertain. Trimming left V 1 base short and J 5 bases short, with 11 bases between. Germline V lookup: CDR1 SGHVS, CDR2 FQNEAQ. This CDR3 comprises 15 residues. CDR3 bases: TGTGCCAGCAGCTTAGTTCTCGCGGCAACCGGGGAGCTGTTTTTT. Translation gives CASSLVLAATGELFF.

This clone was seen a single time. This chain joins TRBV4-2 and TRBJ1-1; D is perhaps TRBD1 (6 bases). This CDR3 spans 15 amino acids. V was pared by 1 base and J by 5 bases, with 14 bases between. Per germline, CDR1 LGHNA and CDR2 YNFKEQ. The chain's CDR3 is CASSQAGDPGTEAFF. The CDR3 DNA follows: TGTGCCAGCAGCCAAGCAGGGGACCCGGGTACTGAAGCTTTCTTT.

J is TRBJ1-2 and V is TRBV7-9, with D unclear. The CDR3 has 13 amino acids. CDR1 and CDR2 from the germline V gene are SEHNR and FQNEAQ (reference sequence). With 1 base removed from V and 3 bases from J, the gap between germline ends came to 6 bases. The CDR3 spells CASSLGTDYGYTF. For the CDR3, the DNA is TGTGCCAGCAGCTTAGGCACGGACTATGGCTACACCTTC. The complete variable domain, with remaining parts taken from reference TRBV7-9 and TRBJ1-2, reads DTGVSQNPRHKITKRGQNVTFRCDPISEHNRLYWYRQTLGQGPEFLTYFQNEAQLEKSRLLSDRFSAERPKGSFSTLEIQRTEQGDSAMYLCASSLGTDYGYTFGSGTRLTVV.

CDR3 nucleotides: TGTGCCAGCAGCTTATTGCAGGGGGAAGAGTGGACCCAGTACTTC. It translates to CASSLLQGEEWTQYF. This rearrangement joins TRBV5-4 to TRBJ2-5; TRBD1 aligns across 7 bases. V shed 2 bases and J 7 bases; nucleotides not matched to a gene: 11. CDR3 length equals 15 residues. CDR1 SGHNT and CDR2 YYREEE come from the germline V gene (reference sequence).

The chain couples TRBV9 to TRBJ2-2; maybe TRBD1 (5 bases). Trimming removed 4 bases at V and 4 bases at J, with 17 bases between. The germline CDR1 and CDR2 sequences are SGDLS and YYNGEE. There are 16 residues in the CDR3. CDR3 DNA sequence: TGTGCCAGCAGCTTTCACCAGGGCTCGGTCACCGGGGAGCTGTTTTTT. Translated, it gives CASSFHQGSVTGELFF.

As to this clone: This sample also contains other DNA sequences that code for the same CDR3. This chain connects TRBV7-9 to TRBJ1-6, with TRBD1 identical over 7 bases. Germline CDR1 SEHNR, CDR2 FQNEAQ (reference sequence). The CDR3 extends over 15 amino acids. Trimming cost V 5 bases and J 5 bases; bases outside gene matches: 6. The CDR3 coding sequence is TGTGCCAGCAGCCCCTCAGGGGGGAATAATTCACCCCTCCACTTT. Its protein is CASSPSGGNNSPLHF. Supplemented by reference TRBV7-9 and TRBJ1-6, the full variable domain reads DTGVSQNPRHKITKRGQNVTFRCDPISEHNRLYWYRQTLGQGPEFLTYFQNEAQLEKSRLLSDRFSAERPKGSFSTLEIQRTEQGDSAMYLCASSPSGGNNSPLHFGNGTRLTVT.

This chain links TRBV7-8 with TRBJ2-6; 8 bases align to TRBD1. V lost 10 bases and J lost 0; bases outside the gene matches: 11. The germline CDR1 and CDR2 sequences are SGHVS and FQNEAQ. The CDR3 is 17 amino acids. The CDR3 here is CATMPTGVSSGANVLTF. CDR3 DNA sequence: TGTGCCACCATGCCGACAGGGGTGAGCTCTGGGGCCAACGTCCTGACTTTC.